This TCR beta chain was documented in a study of vaccination and CD4 T cells after COVID-19. Study as a whole: Post-vaccine sample collection happened at a median of around 65 days after dose two, ranging 14 to 241. Cells were stimulated with overlapping spike peptides from SARS-CoV-2, HCoV-NL63, HCoV-OC43 and HCoV-229E.

Germline CDR1 reads SGHTA; CDR2 reads FQGNSA. This CDR3 has 15 amino acids. V was cut by 2 bases and J by 7 bases, with 12 bases left in between. The Oncomine TCR Beta short-read assay was applied to DNA of cultured CD4+ T cells. MiXCR, applied by TCRdb to the PCR reads, yields one record per CDR3 protein. The sample lists approximately 21,000 distinct CDR3 sequences, 52% seen once, with over 7% in the top ten. Comment on this clonotype: Its antigen is not identified.

The treatment here: roughly nine-day PBMC culture with coronavirus spike peptide pools or control peptides (ViraFEST assay). The V call is TRBV7-2, the J call TRBJ1-6; no firm D call. Sequencing used CD4+ T cells from blood, cultured in vitro. The sequence was obtained from a human donor who had recovered from COVID-19. In DNA, the CDR3 is TGTGCCAGCAGCTTAAACCTCCCTGGGAATTCACCCCTCCACTTT. It specifies CASSLNLPGNSPLHF.